These 25 T cell receptor beta chains came from one sample sequenced in a study of T-cell reconstitution after alpha-beta-depleted transplantation in children (dated by TCRdb to 2016 to 2017). The treatment or condition label corresponds to: allogeneic hematopoietic cell transplantation with graft depleted of TCRalphabeta T cells and CD19 B cells. Library method: PCR. The reads were generated on an Illumina HiSeq 2500. Molecular barcoding was employed in the preparation of TCR libraries, with unique molecular identifiers being used to normalize TCRbeta repertoire quantification. Using fastp at Q25 and MiXCR, TCRdb reprocessed the public reads and kept productive beta chains. Entries that share a CDR3 protein sequence are merged under the most common genes and DNA. For this sample there are some 200,000 distinct CDR3 sequences; 8.4% appear just once. The top ten clonotypes cover under 40% of the sample.

The material sequenced was PBMCs, mostly from graft donor cells, taken 360 days after TCRalphabeta/CD19-depleted stem cell transplant. Receptors originate from a male patient aged 2-10 years who had a stem cell transplant for acute myeloid leukemia, so the T cells may come from the graft donor.

The sample holds many counts of this clonotype. The chain recombines TRBV28 with TRBJ2-7; a weak D match, TRBD1 (5 bases). Germline V gene data show CDR1 as MDHEN and CDR2 as SYDVKM. CDR3 length equals 13 residues. V gave up 5 bases and J gave up 2 bases, with 10 bases separating them. The CDR3: CASSPGPPYEQYF. DNA for the CDR3: TGTGCCAGCAGTCCAGGGCCCCCCTACGAGCAGTACTTC.

This chain connects TRBV5-5 to TRBJ2-7; no clear D gene. Trimming took off 3 bases at V and 2 bases at J, with 6 bases between the two ends. Germline loops: CDR1 SGHKS, CDR2 YYEKEE (reference sequence). The CDR3 consists of 12 residues. The DNA of the CDR3 is TGTGCCAGCAGCTCGGGCCCCTACGAGCAGTACGTC. Its translation: CASSSGPYEQYV.

In its sample, this clonotype was seen a few times. The genes are TRBV29-1 and TRBJ2-5, with 7 bases fitting TRBD2. The germline V gene has CDR1 SQVTM and CDR2 ANQGSEA. V lost 0 bases, J lost 3 bases, and 10 bases stayed unmatched. The CDR3 is 16 residues long. CDR3 DNA: TGCAGCGTTGAAGAGGGACCGGGACTACCGGAAGAGACCCAGTACTTC. Protein sequence: CSVEEGPGLPEETQYF.

The chain carries TRBV12-3 or TRBV12-4 and TRBJ2-5; TRBD1 might be the D (5 bases). The CDR3 length is 13 residues. With 3 bases removed from V and 5 bases from J, the gap between germline ends came to 10 bases. CDR3: CASSFWQGETQYF. In DNA form, the CDR3 reads TGTGCCAGCAGTTTTTGGCAGGGTGAGACCCAGTACTTC.

This clonotype was picked up a small number of times. The chain is built from TRBV12-3 or TRBV12-4 and TRBJ2-3; D possibly matches TRBD1 or TRBD2 (5 bases each). The ends were cut back, 3 bases at V and 6 bases at J, with 16 bases in the middle. The CDR3 has 15 residues. The CDR3 nucleotides are TGTGCCAGCAGTTTCCCGGGACCGGCGAGGGATACGCAGTATTTT. Translated: CASSFPGPARDTQYF.

This clonotype was observed many times. The chain uses TRBV20-1 and TRBJ2-3; D is unclear. CDR1 DFQATT and CDR2 SNEGSKA come from the germline V gene (reference sequence). V lost 7 bases, J lost 5 bases, and 19 bases lay in between. This CDR3 region has 14 residues. The CDR3 sequence: CSGRPRSRGDTQYF. DNA for the CDR3: TGCAGTGGTAGGCCCAGGTCTCGAGGAGATACGCAGTATTTT.

As regards this clonotype: Since a much larger clone is just one base distant, this may be a read error. The V call is TRBV13, the J call TRBJ1-5; 9 positions agree with TRBD1. Looked up from germline, CDR1 is PRHDT and CDR2 is FYEKMQ (reference sequence). This CDR3 has 16 amino acids. In DNA form, the CDR3 reads TGTGCCAGCAGCCTGACAGGGGGTTATAGCAATCAGCCCCACCATTTT. Translation: CASSLTGGYSNQPHHF.

This clonotype appeared a few times. The chain uses TRBV18 and TRBJ1-5; the D gene is possibly TRBD1 (5 bases). Germline CDR1 KGHSH, CDR2 LQKENI. Deletions cut 1 base from V and 4 bases from J, with 14 bases between. The CDR3 totals 16 residues. Here the CDR3 reads CASSPHGPQENQPQHF. For the CDR3, the DNA is TGTGCCAGCTCACCACATGGGCCACAGGAAAATCAGCCCCAGCATTTT.

This clonotype was seen a few times. V usage is TRBV4-1 and J usage is TRBJ1-3; no clear D. Germline CDR1 MGHRA, CDR2 YSYEKL. The CDR3 contains 14 residues. Trimming removed 2 bases from V and 7 bases from J, with 12 bases in between. The CDR3 here is CASSQITAVNTIYF. CDR3 sequence (DNA): TGCGCCAGCAGCCAAATAACGGCGGTGAACACCATATATTTT.

This clonotype was seen only a few times. The gene calls are TRBV20-1 and TRBJ1-1, with D perhaps TRBD1 (5 bases). CDR1 DFQATT and CDR2 SNEGSKA come from the germline V gene (reference sequence). The CDR3 has 16 amino acids. V was clipped by 0 bases and J by 1 base, with 15 bases between them. DNA for the CDR3: TGCAGTGCTAGAGATCCGCGGCAGGGAGCGAACACTGAAGCTTTCTTT. Its protein is CSARDPRQGANTEAFF.

This clonotype was seen a handful of times. V is TRBV7-6 and J is TRBJ2-5; D is undetermined. The CDR3 is made up of 14 amino acids. Germline V gives CDR1 SGHVS, CDR2 FNYEAQ. V lost 5 bases, J lost 4 bases, and 14 bases lay in between. CDR3 loop: CASSPPWDLETQYF. CDR3 nucleotides: TGTGCCAGCAGCCCTCCCTGGGATCTAGAGACCCAGTACTTC.

This clonotype was seen a handful of times. This sequence joins TRBV20-1 and TRBJ2-1; 8 bases are shared with TRBD2. Germline V lookup: CDR1 DFQATT, CDR2 SNEGSKA (reference sequence). V dropped 6 bases and J dropped 0; count of bases not matched to a gene: 4. This CDR3 region has 14 residues. CDR3 nucleotides: TGCAGTGCCATCCTAGCGGGCTCCTACAATGAGCAGTTCTTC. Translation gives CSAILAGSYNEQFF.

The chain combines TRBV18 with TRBJ2-2, with TRBD2 matching 14 bases. This CDR3 has 20 residues. The V and J ends lost 6 bases and 3 bases, in that order; junction bases with no gene match: 15. CDR1 and CDR2 (germline): KGHSH, LQKENI. The CDR3: CASSLSSTSGRARYTGELFF. CDR3 sequence (DNA): TGTGCCAGCTCCCTCAGCTCGACTAGCGGGAGGGCCAGGTACACCGGGGAGCTGTTTTTT.

The chain couples TRBV7-8 to TRBJ2-1, with 11 bases that match TRBD2. Germline CDR1 is SGHVS and CDR2 is FQNEAQ. V shed 6 bases, J shed 6 bases, and the junction held 7 bases outside the gene matches. CDR3 length: 15 amino acids. The CDR3 sequence: CASRRGGTSGNEQFF. DNA of the CDR3: TGTGCCAGCAGGAGGGGGGGGACTAGCGGCAATGAGCAGTTCTTC.

This clonotype was counted a few times. This rearrangement joins TRBV7-2 to TRBJ2-1; 8 positions match TRBD1. This CDR3 is built from 20 residues. Per the germline V gene, CDR1 is SGHTA and CDR2 is FQGNSA. V lost 3 bases, J lost 0 bases, and 16 bases stayed unmatched. The CDR3 reads CASSLSRDRRYRGSYNEQFF. The CDR3 nucleotides are TGTGCCAGCAGCTTGAGCCGGGACAGGCGGTACCGGGGCTCCTACAATGAGCAGTTCTTC.

V and J are TRBV5-1 and TRBJ1-2; TRBD1 matches 8 bases. The CDR3 is made up of 12 amino acids. From germline, CDR1 is SGHRS and CDR2 YFSETQ. With 7 bases clipped from V and 6 bases from J, the junction kept 5 bases outside the gene matches. CDR3 sequence: CASATGGHGYTF. CDR3 bases: TGCGCCAGCGCAACAGGGGGACATGGCTACACCTTC.

The V and J genes are TRBV9 and TRBJ2-3; possible D gene TRBD2, 7 bases. The CDR3 consists of 14 residues. V was trimmed by 0 bases and J by 6 bases, leaving 11 bases between them. Germline V gene data show CDR1 as SGDLS and CDR2 as YYNGEE. CDR3 nucleotide sequence: TGTGCCAGCAGCGTAGTAGGGGGGGGGGATACGCAGTATTTT. Amino acids: CASSVVGGGDTQYF.

The chain is built from TRBV5-6 and TRBJ1-2, with a tentative D call TRBD1 (6 bases). Per the germline V gene, CDR1 is SGHDT and CDR2 is YYEEEE. This CDR3 has 18 amino acids. Deletions cut 1 base from V and 7 bases from J, with 26 bases between. The CDR3 DNA is TGTGCCAGCAGCTTGATTAAACACCGGGACATTCCATCTTTTGGCTACACCTTC. This encodes CASSLIKHRDIPSFGYTF.

The chain carries TRBV20-1 and TRBJ1-5; D is possibly TRBD1 (5 bases). This CDR3 has 12 residues. Trimming left V 3 bases short and J 7 bases short, with 10 bases between. CDR1 and CDR2 from the germline V gene are DFQATT and SNEGSKA (reference sequence). The DNA for the CDR3 is TGCAGTGCTAGGGAGGGGTGGCAGCCCCAGCATTTT. Encoded protein: CSAREGWQPQHF.

This clonotype has just a few counts. V and J are TRBV20-1 and TRBJ2-7, with D perhaps TRBD1 (6 bases). The CDR3 runs to 12 residues. Germline V gene sequence: CDR1 DFQATT, CDR2 SNEGSKA (reference sequence). V gave up 0 bases and J gave up 3 bases, with 6 bases separating them. CDR3 residues: CSAREQGYEQYV. The CDR3 DNA is TGCAGTGCTAGAGAACAGGGCTACGAGCAGTACGTC.

The table lists this clonotype with many counts. CDR3: CASSILAVQETQYF. The DNA for the CDR3 is TGTGCCAGCAGCATACTAGCGGTCCAAGAGACCCAGTACTTC. V gene TRBV7-9 combines with J gene TRBJ2-5, with 8 bases lining up with TRBD2. Trimming at V came to 5 bases and at J to 1 base, leaving 3 bases not matched to a gene. Germline-derived CDR1 and CDR2 are SEHNR and FQNEAQ (reference sequence). The CDR3 totals 14 residues.

This clonotype was counted at least ten times. The chain combines TRBV12-3 or TRBV12-4 with TRBJ2-5, with D uncertain. V lost 3 bases and J lost 0, with 5 bases in between. The CDR3 totals 13 residues. The CDR3 is CASSFWDQETQYF. In nucleotides, the CDR3 is TGTGCCAGCAGTTTTTGGGACCAAGAGACCCAGTACTTC.

This clonotype was seen a handful of times. This chain connects TRBV25-1 to TRBJ2-1; a possible D gene is TRBD2 (5 bases). V lost 2 bases, J lost 3 bases, and 17 bases lay in between. The CDR3 is made up of 17 amino acids. From germline, CDR1 is MGHDK and CDR2 SYGVNS. CDR3 nucleotide sequence: TGTGCCAGCAGTGAAGGACCCTCAGCCGGAGGCTACAATGAGCAGTTCTTC. Amino acids: CASSEGPSAGGYNEQFF.

The chain couples TRBV12-5 to TRBJ1-1, with D maybe TRBD1 (6 bases). CDR1 LGHNT and CDR2 FRNRAP come from the germline V gene. The CDR3 totals 14 residues. V was trimmed by 6 bases and J by 4 bases, leaving 15 bases between them. The CDR3 DNA sequence: TGTGCTAGTGGACCCAGACAGGAGATCACTGAAGCTTTCTTT. It yields the protein CASGPRQEITEAFF.

The V call is TRBV7-2, the J call TRBJ2-7, with 7 bases matching TRBD2. The CDR3 has 14 amino acids. Looked up from germline, CDR1 is SGHTA and CDR2 is FQGNSA. Trimming removed 3 bases from V and 0 bases from J; junction bases left unmatched: 2. CDR3 DNA sequence: TGTGCCAGCAGCTTGAGCGGGATCTCCTACGAGCAGTACTTC. This codes for CASSLSGISYEQYF. The full variable domain, in which reference TRBV7-2 and TRBJ2-7 provide the parts outside the CDR3, is GAGVSQSPSNKVTEKGKDVELRCDPISGHTALYWYRQSLGQGLEFLIYFQGNSAPDKSGLPSDRFSAERTGGSVSTLTIQRTQQEDSAVYLCASSLSGISYEQYFGPGTRLTVT.